One sample yielded the 9 T cell receptor beta chains listed below, sequenced in a study of long-term antiretroviral therapy in people with HIV. Sequencing used immunoSEQ v3.0 at survey level. Assay used: immunoSEQ multiplex PCR; TCRdb lists only in-frame clones, some missing. The sample has 15,000 to 20,000 clones; 79% are singletons. The sample was unsorted PBMCs, taken at the start of antiretroviral therapy. These receptors were collected from a man aged 25 to 40 with HIV.

V usage is TRBV19 and J usage is TRBJ1-1; weak D call: TRBD1 (6 bases). V lost 6 bases, J lost 2 bases, and 10 bases lay in between. This CDR3 is built from 13 residues. Per germline, CDR1 LNHDA and CDR2 SQIVND (reference sequence). The CDR3 loop is CASRQGVNTEAFF. CDR3 sequence (DNA): TGTGCCAGTAGACAGGGCGTCAACACTGAAGCTTTCTTT. Supplemented by reference TRBV19 and TRBJ1-1, the full variable domain reads DGGITQSPKYLFRKEGQNVTLSCEQNLNHDAMYWYRQDPGQGLRLIYYSQIVNDFQKGDIAEGYSVSREKKESFPLTVTSAQKNPTAFYLCASRQGVNTEAFFGQGTRLTVV.

This chain connects TRBV14 to TRBJ2-1; no clear D gene. Germline CDR1 is SGHDN and CDR2 is FVKESK. This CDR3 region has 13 residues. Trimming took 2 bases from V and 3 from J, leaving 5 bases between them. The CDR3 is CASSQPNYNEQFF. CDR3 bases: TGTGCCAGCAGCCAACCTAACTACAATGAGCAGTTCTTC.

The rearrangement links TRBV7-9 to TRBJ1-1, with TRBD1 as a possible D gene (6 bases). Per the germline V gene, CDR1 is SEHNR and CDR2 is FQNEAQ (reference sequence). CDR3 length: 14 residues. V lost 4 bases and J lost 6, with 15 bases in between. The CDR3 loop reads CASSSPPGVPEAFF. The CDR3 bases are TGTGCCAGCAGCTCTCCCCCAGGGGTGCCTGAAGCTTTCTTT.

This clone was observed a handful of times. The CDR3 region has the DNA TGTGCCAGCAGCTGGGCAACCACCGGGGAGCTGTTTTTT. Amino acids: CASSWATTGELFF. The genes are TRBV5-6 and TRBJ2-2; no firm D call. Germline V CDR1 and CDR2: SGHDT, YYEEEE. The V end was cut by 3 bases, the J end by 4 bases, with 7 bases between. CDR3 length equals 13 residues.

The V gene is TRBV6-6, the J gene TRBJ2-2, with D tentatively TRBD2 (6 bases). Per the germline V gene, CDR1 is MNHNY and CDR2 is SVGAGI (reference sequence). Trimming shortened V by 8 bases and J by 0 bases, and 16 bases separated the two germline ends. This CDR3 is 16 amino acids long. Here the CDR3 reads CASVEPGASNTGELFF. CDR3 DNA: TGTGCCAGCGTTGAACCGGGAGCCTCGAACACCGGGGAGCTGTTTTTT.

This clone came up once. The chain has TRBV29-1 and TRBJ2-5, with 10 bases aligning to TRBD1. The J call may not be correct, given that the DNA end is closer to TRBJ2-7. CDR3 size: 13 residues. Germline V lookup: CDR1 SQVTM, CDR2 ANQGSEA. The CDR3 bases are TGCAGCGTTTTCGACAGGGGGCCCTACGAGCAGTACTTC. This sequence encodes CSVFDRGPYEQYF.

The rearrangement links TRBV5-4 to TRBJ2-1; D unclear. Trimming stripped 3 bases from V and 8 bases from J, with 15 bases between. The CDR3 consists of 14 residues. From germline, CDR1 is SGHNT and CDR2 YYREEE (reference sequence). In nucleotides, the CDR3 is TGTGCCAGCAGCTCAGACCCAGGTGAGGATGAGCAGTTCTTC. It encodes CASSSDPGEDEQFF. The full variable domain, its missing parts supplied by reference TRBV5-4 and TRBJ2-1, is ETGVTQSPTHLIKTRGQQVTLRCSSQSGHNTVSWYQQALGQGPQFIFQYYREEENGRGNFPPRFSGLQFPNYSSELNVNALELDDSALYLCASSSDPGEDEQFFGPGTRLTVL.

This chain joins TRBV27 and TRBJ2-7, with D perhaps being TRBD1 or TRBD2 (5 bases each). The germline CDR1 and CDR2 sequences are MNHEY and SMNVEV (reference sequence). The CDR3 loop spans 15 amino acids. The V end was cut by 3 bases, the J end by 6 bases, with 18 bases between. This chain's CDR3 is CASSFGAGTGPEQYF. CDR3 DNA: TGTGCCAGCAGTTTTGGGGCGGGCACGGGGCCCGAGCAGTACTTC.

This chain links TRBV19 with TRBJ2-5, with 10 nucleotides matching TRBD1. V was pared by 1 base and J by 5 bases, with 10 bases of the junction left unmatched. The germline gives CDR1 LNHDA, CDR2 SQIVND (reference sequence). The CDR3 is 17 amino acids. CDR3 in DNA: TGTGCCAGTAGTATAGGACGGGACAGGGGAAATCGGGAGACCCAGTACTTC. It encodes CASSIGRDRGNRETQYF.